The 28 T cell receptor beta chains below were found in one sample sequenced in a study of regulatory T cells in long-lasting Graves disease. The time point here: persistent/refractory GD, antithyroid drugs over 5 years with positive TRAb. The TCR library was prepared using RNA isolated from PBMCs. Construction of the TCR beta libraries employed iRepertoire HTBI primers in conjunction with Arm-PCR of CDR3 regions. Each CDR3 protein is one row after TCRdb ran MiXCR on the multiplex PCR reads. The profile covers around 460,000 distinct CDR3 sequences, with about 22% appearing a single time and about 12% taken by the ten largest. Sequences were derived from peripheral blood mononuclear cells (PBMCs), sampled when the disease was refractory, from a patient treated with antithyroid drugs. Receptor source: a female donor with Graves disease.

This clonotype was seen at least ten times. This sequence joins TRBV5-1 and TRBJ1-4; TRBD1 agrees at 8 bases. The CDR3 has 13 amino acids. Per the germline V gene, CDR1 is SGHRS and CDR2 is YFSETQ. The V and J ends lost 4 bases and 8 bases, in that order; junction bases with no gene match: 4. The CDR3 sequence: CASSTTGEEKLFF. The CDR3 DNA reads TGCGCCAGCAGCACGACAGGGGAGGAAAAACTGTTTTTT.

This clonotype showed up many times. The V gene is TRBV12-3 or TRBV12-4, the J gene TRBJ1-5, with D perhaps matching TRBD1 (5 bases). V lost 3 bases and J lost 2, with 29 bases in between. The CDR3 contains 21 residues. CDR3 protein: CASSLTYSFDRPESGNQPQHF. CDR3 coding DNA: TGTGCCAGCAGTTTGACATACTCCTTCGACAGACCCGAGAGCGGCAATCAGCCCCAGCATTTT.

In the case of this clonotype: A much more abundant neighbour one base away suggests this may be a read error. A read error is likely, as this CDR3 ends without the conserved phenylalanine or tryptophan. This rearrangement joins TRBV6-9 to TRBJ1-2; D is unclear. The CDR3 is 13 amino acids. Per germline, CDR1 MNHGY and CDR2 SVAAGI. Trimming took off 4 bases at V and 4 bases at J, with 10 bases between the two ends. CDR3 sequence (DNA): TGTGCCAGCAGTTCCGAAGTAACCTATGGCTACACCCTC. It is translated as CASSSEVTYGYTL.

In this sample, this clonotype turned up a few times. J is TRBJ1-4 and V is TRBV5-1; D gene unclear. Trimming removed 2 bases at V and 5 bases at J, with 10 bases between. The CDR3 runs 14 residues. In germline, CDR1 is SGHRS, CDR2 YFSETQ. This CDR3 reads CASSFRAGNEKLFF. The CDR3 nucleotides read TGCGCCAGCAGCTTTCGGGCGGGAAATGAAAAACTGTTTTTT.

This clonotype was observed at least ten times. CDR3 amino acids: CASTTGQKETQYF. CDR3 sequence (DNA): TGTGCCAGCACTACGGGACAGAAAGAGACCCAGTACTTC. This chain uses TRBV2 with TRBJ2-5, with 7 bases identical to TRBD1. Trimming at V came to 7 bases and at J to 3 bases, leaving 5 bases not matched to a gene. The CDR3 spans 13 residues. Germline V lookup: CDR1 SNHLY, CDR2 FYNNEI.

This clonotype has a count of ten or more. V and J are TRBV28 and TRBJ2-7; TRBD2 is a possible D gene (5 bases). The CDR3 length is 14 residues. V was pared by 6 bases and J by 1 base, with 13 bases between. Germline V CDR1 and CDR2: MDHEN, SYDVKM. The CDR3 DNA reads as TGTGCCAGCAGGAGTCGGACTGATTCCTACGAGCAGTACTTC. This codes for CASRSRTDSYEQYF.

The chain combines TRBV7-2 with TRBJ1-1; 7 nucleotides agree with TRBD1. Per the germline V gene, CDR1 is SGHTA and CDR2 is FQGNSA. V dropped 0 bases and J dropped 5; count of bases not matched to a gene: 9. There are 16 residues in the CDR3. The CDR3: CASSLALQGKGTEAFF. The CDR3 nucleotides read TGTGCCAGCAGCTTAGCGTTACAGGGGAAGGGGACTGAAGCTTTCTTT.

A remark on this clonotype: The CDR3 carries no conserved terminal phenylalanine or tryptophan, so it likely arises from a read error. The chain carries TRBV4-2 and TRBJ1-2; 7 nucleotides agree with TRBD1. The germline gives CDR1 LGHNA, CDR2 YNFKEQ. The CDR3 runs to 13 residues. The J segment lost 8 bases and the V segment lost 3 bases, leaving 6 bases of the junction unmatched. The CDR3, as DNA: TGTGCCAGCAGCCAGACAGGGACGGACGGCTACACCCTC. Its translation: CASSQTGTDGYTL.

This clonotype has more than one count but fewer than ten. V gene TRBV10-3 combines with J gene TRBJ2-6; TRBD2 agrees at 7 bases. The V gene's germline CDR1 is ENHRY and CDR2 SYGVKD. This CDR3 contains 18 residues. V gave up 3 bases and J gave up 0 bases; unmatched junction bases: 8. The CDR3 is CAISDEGLTISGANVLTF. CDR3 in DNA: TGTGCCATCAGTGACGAGGGACTAACCATCTCTGGGGCCAACGTCCTGACTTTC.

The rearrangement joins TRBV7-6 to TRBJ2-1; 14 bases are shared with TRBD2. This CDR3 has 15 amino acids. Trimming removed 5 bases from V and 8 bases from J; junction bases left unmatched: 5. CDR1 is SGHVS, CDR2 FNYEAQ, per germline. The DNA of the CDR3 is TGTGCCAGCAGCCCCGGGACTAGCGGGAGCTATGAGCAGTTCTTC. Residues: CASSPGTSGSYEQFF.

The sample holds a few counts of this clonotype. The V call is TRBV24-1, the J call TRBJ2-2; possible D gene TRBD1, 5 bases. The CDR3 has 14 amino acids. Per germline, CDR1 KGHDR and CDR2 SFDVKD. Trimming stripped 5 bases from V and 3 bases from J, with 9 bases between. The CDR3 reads CATSARQHTGELFF. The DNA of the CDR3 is TGTGCCACCAGTGCACGACAGCACACCGGGGAGCTGTTTTTT.

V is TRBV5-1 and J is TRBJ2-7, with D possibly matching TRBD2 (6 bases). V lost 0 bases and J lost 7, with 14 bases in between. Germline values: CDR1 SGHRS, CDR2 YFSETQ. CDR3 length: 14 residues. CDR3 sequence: CASSLVQEGKEQYF. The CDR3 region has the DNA TGCGCCAGCAGCTTGGTACAGGAGGGAAAGGAGCAGTACTTC.

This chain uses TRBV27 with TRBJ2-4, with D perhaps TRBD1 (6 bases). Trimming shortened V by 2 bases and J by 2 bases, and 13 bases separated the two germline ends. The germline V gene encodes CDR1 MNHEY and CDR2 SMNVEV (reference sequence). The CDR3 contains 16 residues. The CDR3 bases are TGTGCCAGCAGTTTACGGGGCCAGGGGACCAAAAACATTCAGTACTTC. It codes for CASSLRGQGTKNIQYF.

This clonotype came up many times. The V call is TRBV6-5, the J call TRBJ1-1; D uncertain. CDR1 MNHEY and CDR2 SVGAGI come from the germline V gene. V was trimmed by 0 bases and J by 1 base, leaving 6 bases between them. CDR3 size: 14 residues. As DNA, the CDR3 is TGTGCCAGCAGTTACTCCGAGTCGAACACTGAAGCTTTCTTT. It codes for CASSYSESNTEAFF.

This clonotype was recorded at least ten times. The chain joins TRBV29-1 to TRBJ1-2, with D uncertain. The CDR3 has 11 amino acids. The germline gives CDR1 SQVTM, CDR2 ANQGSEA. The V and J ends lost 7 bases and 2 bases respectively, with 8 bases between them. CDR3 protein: CSEEENYGYTF. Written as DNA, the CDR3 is TGCAGCGAGGAGGAAAACTATGGCTACACCTTC.

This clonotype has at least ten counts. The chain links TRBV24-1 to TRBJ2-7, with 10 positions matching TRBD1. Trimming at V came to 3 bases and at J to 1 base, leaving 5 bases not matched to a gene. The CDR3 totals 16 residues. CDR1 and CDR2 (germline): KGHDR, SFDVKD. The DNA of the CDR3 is TGTGCCACCAGTGATGGAGGGACAGGGGCTTCCTACGAGCAGTACTTC. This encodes CATSDGGTGASYEQYF.

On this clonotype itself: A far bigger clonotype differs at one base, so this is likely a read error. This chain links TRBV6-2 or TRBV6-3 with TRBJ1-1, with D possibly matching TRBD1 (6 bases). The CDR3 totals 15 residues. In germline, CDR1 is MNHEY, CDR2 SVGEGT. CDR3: CACSYTRGLGTEAFF. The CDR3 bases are TGTGCCTGCAGTTACACCAGGGGATTAGGTACTGAAGCTTTCTTT.

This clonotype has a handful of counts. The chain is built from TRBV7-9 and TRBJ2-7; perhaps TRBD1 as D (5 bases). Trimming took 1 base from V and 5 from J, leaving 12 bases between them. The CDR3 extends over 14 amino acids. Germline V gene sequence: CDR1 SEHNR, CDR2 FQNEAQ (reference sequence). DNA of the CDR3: TGTGCCAGCAGCTTAGGCGTGGACACAAACGAGCAGTACTTC. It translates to CASSLGVDTNEQYF.

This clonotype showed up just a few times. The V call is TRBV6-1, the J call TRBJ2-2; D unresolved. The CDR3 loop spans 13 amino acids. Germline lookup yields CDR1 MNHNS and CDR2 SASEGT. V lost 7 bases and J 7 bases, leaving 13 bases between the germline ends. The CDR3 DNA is TGTGCCAGCACTGGAGACCTTGGCGGGGAGCTGTTTTTT. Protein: CASTGDLGGELFF.

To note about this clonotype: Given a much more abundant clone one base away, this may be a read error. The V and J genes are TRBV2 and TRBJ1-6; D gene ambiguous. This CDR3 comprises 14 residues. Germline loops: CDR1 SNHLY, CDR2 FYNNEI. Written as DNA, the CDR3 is TGTGCCAGCAGTAGCCGGGAACCTAATTCACCCCCCCACTTT. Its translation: CASSSREPNSPPHF.

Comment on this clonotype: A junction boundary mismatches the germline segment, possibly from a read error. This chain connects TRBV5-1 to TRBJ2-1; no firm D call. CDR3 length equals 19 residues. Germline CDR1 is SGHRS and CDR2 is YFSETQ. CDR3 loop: CASSPGGRVPTSSYNEQFF. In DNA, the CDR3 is TGTGCCAGCAGCCCGGGCGGCCGCGTACCTACGAGCTCCTACAATGAGCAGTTCTTC.

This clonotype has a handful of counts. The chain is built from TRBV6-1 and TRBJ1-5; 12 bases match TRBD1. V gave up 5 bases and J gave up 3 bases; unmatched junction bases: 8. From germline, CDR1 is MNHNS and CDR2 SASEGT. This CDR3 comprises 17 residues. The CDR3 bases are TGTGCCAGCAGTCTCCGGGACAGGGGGCACTTCAATCAGCCCCAGCATTTT. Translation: CASSLRDRGHFNQPQHF.

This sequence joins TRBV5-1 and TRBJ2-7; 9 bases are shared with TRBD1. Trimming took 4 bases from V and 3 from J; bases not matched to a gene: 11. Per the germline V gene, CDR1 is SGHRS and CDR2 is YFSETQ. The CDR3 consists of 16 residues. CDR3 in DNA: TGCGCCAGCAGCCCCCATGTGGACAGGGGACGCTACGAGCAGTACTTC. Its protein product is CASSPHVDRGRYEQYF.

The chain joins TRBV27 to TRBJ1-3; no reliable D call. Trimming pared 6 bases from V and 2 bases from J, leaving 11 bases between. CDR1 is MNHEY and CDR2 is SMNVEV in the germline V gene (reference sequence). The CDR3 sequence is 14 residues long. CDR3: CASRGKLTGNTIYF. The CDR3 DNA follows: TGTGCCAGCAGGGGGAAGCTTACTGGAAACACCATATATTTT.

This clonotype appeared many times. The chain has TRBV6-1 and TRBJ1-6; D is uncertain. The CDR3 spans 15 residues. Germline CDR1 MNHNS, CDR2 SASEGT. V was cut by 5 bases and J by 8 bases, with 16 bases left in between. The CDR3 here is CASSRMASEDSPLHF. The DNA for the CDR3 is TGTGCCAGCAGTAGGATGGCGTCGGAGGATTCACCCCTCCACTTT.

The CDR3 DNA sequence: TGTGCCAGCGGCTCTACTTCTTACATAAATGGCTACACCTTC. This sequence encodes CASGSTSYINGYTF. The gene calls are TRBV3-1 and TRBJ1-2; D gene ambiguous. V lost 8 bases, J lost 6 bases, and 19 bases lay in between. Germline V gene sequence: CDR1 LGHDT, CDR2 YNNKEL (reference sequence). The CDR3 length is 14 residues.

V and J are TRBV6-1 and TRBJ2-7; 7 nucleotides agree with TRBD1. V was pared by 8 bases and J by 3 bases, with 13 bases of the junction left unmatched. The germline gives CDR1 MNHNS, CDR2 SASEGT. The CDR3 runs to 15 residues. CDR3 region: CASRLVQGTNYEQYF. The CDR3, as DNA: TGTGCCAGCCGCCTTGTACAGGGGACCAACTACGAGCAGTACTTC.

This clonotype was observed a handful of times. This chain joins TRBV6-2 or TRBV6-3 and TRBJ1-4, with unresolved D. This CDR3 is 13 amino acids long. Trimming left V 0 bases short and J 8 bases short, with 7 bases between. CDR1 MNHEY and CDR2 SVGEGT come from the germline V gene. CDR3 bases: TGTGCCAGCAGTTACTCTTACGGCGAAAAACTGTTTTTT. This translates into CASSYSYGEKLFF.